This passage covers 10 T cell receptor beta chains from one sample sequenced in a study of T cells after yellow fever vaccination. TCRdb independently ran MiXCR on the 5' RACE reads; one entry per CDR3 protein. Of 50,000 or so distinct CDR3 sequences detected, less than 9% appear once; the ten largest clones hold 28%. Sequencing was performed on CD8+ T cells sorted from PBMCs, taken roughly 15 days after the first yellow fever vaccination. These receptors all come from a man between 18 and 35 years old who received the YFV17D yellow fever vaccine.

The chain combines TRBV12-3 or TRBV12-4 with TRBJ2-1; D is undetermined. This CDR3 is built from 13 residues. The V and J ends lost 5 bases and 8 bases respectively, with 13 bases between them. The CDR3 is CASSVNSAHEQFF. Written as DNA, the CDR3 is TGTGCCAGCAGTGTAAACAGTGCCCATGAGCAGTTCTTC.

The sample holds a few counts of this clonotype. CDR3 nucleotides: TGCGCCAGCAGCCAATTGGTGGTAGCGGGGGGACCGCCTCAATACGAGCAGTACGTC. Amino acid sequence: CASSQLVVAGGPPQYEQYV. J is TRBJ2-7 and V is TRBV4-3; TRBD2 matches 10 bases. CDR1 is LGHNA and CDR2 is YSLEER in the germline V gene. The CDR3 consists of 19 residues. V lost 2 bases to trimming and J lost 4 bases; unmatched junction nucleotides: 17.

This sequence joins TRBV5-1 and TRBJ1-6, with TRBD1 matching over 11 bases. This CDR3 spans 15 amino acids. Germline CDR1 SGHRS, CDR2 YFSETQ. V lost 0 bases, J lost 9 bases, and 2 bases stayed unmatched. Here the CDR3 reads CASSLEGTGGSPLHF. The DNA of the CDR3 is TGCGCCAGCAGCTTGGAAGGGACAGGGGGTTCACCCCTCCACTTT. Looking up the rest from reference TRBV5-1 and TRBJ1-6 gives the full variable domain: KAGVTQTPRYLIKTRGQQVTLSCSPISGHRSVSWYQQTPGQGLQFLFEYFSETQRNKGNFPGRFSGRQFSNSRSEMNVSTLELGDSALYLCASSLEGTGGSPLHFGNGTRLTVT.

On this clonotype itself: This may arise from a read error, as a much more abundant clone is one base away. This chain uses TRBV6-1 with TRBJ1-3, with D possibly being TRBD1 (5 bases). Between the trimmed V and J ends, which lost 8 bases and 4 bases, there was a span of 18 bases. The CDR3 covers 15 residues. Germline V gene data show CDR1 as MNHNS and CDR2 as SASEGT. CDR3 nucleotide sequence: TGTGCCAGCGGTCCCGAATTTGGGGCAGGAAACACCATATATTTT. Translation: CASGPEFGAGNTIYF.

The chain joins TRBV6-2 or TRBV6-3 to TRBJ2-3, with 7 bases that match TRBD1. The ends lost 8 bases at V and 3 bases at J; junction bases unmatched: 11. Germline lookup yields CDR1 MNHEY and CDR2 SVGEGT. The CDR3 totals 15 residues. The CDR3 coding sequence is TGTGCCAGCGCTTCTGACAGGGACAAAACAGATACGCAGTATTTT. This gives the protein CASASDRDKTDTQYF.

This clonotype was seen repeatedly, ten times or more. This rearrangement joins TRBV7-3 to TRBJ2-2; TRBD1 or TRBD2 may be the D gene (5 bases each). Between the trimmed V and J ends, which lost 2 bases and 5 bases, there was a span of 15 bases. Germline loops: CDR1 SGHTA, CDR2 FQGTGA. CDR3 size: 16 residues. The CDR3 here is CASSLLGTTRTGELFF. DNA of the CDR3: TGTGCCAGCAGCTTACTGGGGACGACCAGGACCGGGGAGCTGTTTTTT.

This clonotype has more than one count but fewer than ten. The chain carries TRBV11-2 and TRBJ2-1; D perhaps matches TRBD2 (5 bases). In germline, CDR1 is SGHAT, CDR2 FQNNGV. Trimming took 9 bases from V and 5 from J, leaving 17 bases between them. The CDR3 contains 14 residues. CDR3 nucleotide sequence: TGTGCCAGTTCAGCGGAAAACCGTAACAATGAGCAGTTCTTC. This translates into CASSAENRNNEQFF. Together with reference TRBV11-2 and TRBJ2-1, the CDR3 gives the full variable domain: EAGVAQSPRYKIIEKRQSVAFWCNPISGHATLYWYQQILGQGPKLLIQFQNNGVVDDSQLPKDRFSAERLKGVDSTLKIQPAKLEDSAVYLCASSAENRNNEQFFGPGTRLTVL.

A few counts support this clonotype. Its ends do not fully match the called genes, so a read error is possible. The V call is TRBV6-6, the J call TRBJ2-7, with TRBD1 matching over 9 bases. This CDR3 spans 13 amino acids. Germline assignment: CDR1 MNHNY and CDR2 SVGAGI (reference sequence). The CDR3 protein is CASTGQGLHDQYF. CDR3 in DNA: TGTGCCAGCACCGGACAGGGGTTGCACGATCAGTACTTC.

This clonotype was seen many times. J is TRBJ2-3 and V is TRBV7-2; 7 positions agree with TRBD2. V gave up 5 bases and J gave up 3 bases; unmatched junction bases: 8. The CDR3 totals 15 residues. From germline, CDR1 is SGHTA and CDR2 FQGNSA. The CDR3 spells CASSALPGGTDTQYF. The CDR3, as DNA: TGTGCCAGCAGCGCCCTTCCCGGGGGGACAGATACGCAGTATTTT.

This clonotype was observed many times. V gene TRBV9 combines with J gene TRBJ2-3, with D unclear. Germline values: CDR1 SGDLS, CDR2 YYNGEE. The CDR3 contains 13 residues. The V end lost 4 bases, the J end lost 2 bases, and 8 bases lay between the germline ends. The CDR3 loop is CASSPLNTDTQYF. The CDR3 DNA follows: TGTGCCAGCAGCCCTCTTAACACAGATACGCAGTATTTT. The full variable domain, in which reference TRBV9 and TRBJ2-3 provide the parts outside the CDR3, is DSGVTQTPKHLITATGQRVTLRCSPRSGDLSVYWYQQSLDQGLQFLIQYYNGEERAKGNILERFSAQQFPDLHSELNLSSLELGDSALYFCASSPLNTDTQYFGPGTRLTVL.